The clone carrying this T cell receptor beta chain was picked up one time. Germline V CDR1 and CDR2: MNHEY, SVGAGI. The trim removed 2 bases at V and 2 bases at J, leaving 8 bases unmatched. This CDR3 has 16 residues. The PCR was carried out with 60 Vbeta primers and 13 Jbeta primers. The method was immunoSEQ multiplex PCR; TCRdb's version includes in-frame clones alone and lacks a portion of them. The table lists about 130,000 clones, over 65% of them singletons, with roughly 1.4% in the top ten. The source of the sample is a study of cytomegalovirus exposure and HLA in healthy donors. Sequenced material: PBMCs. This sequence originates from a man aged 35 to 55 in good health and CMV-seronegative. The rearrangement uses TRBV6-5 and TRBJ2-7; 8 nucleotides align to TRBD1. CDR3 in amino acids: CASSYRARGPAYEQYF. DNA of the CDR3: TGTGCCAGCAGTTACCGGGCCAGGGGGCCTGCCTACGAGCAGTACTTC.